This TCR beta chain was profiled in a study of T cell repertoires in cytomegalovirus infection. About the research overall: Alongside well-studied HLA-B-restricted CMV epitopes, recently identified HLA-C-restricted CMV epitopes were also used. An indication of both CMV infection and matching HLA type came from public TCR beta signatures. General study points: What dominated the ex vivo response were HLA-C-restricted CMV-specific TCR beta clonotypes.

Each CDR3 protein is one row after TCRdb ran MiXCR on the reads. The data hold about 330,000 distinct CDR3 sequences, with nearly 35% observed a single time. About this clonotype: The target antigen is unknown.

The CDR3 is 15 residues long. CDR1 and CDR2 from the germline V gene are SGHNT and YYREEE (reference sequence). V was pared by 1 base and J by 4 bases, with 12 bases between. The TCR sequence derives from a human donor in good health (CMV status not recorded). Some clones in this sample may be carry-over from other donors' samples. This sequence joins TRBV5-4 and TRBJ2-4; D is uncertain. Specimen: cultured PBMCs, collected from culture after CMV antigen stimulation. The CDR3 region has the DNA TGTGCCAGCAGCTTGATATCCCACGGAAAAAACATTCAGTACTTC. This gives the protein CASSLISHGKNIQYF.